These 9 T cell receptor beta chains were sequenced from one sample in a study of shared clonotypes between healthy human individuals. Here immunoSEQ multiplex PCR was the method, and the copy in TCRdb shows in-frame clones only, minus some. The table shows about 980,000 clones, with 70% to 85% occurring only once. The sample comprised memory CD4+ T cells sorted from blood. Specified subset: CD45RA-negative fraction. Receptors were obtained from a man between 18 and 29 years old in good health.

The chain couples TRBV11-2 to TRBJ1-1; D gene unclear. Germline lookup yields CDR1 SGHAT and CDR2 FQNNGV. The CDR3 contains 12 residues. Trimming stripped 4 bases from V and 4 bases from J, with 7 bases between. CDR3 nucleotide sequence: TGTGCCAGCAGCTCCCCCCCCACTGAAGCTTTCTTT. It yields the protein CASSSPPTEAFF.

The chain couples TRBV19 to TRBJ2-7; 9 bases align to TRBD2. CDR1 is LNHDA and CDR2 is SQIVND in the germline V gene (reference sequence). This CDR3 is built from 13 residues. Germline trimming cut 6 bases from V and 5 bases from J; bases unmatched to any gene: 5. The CDR3 is CASRSSGDNEQYF. The CDR3 nucleotides read TGTGCCAGTAGGTCTAGCGGGGACAACGAGCAGTACTTC.

This clone showed up just once. The V call is TRBV7-2, the J call TRBJ2-5; TRBD1 agrees at 10 bases. CDR1 is SGHTA, CDR2 FQGNSA, per germline. V was pared by 5 bases and J by 5 bases, with 5 bases of the junction left unmatched. The CDR3 is 14 amino acids. The CDR3 nucleotides are TGTGCCAGCAGCGACAGGGGGCTTAAGGAGACCCAGTACTTC. This gives the protein CASSDRGLKETQYF.

This clone was recorded once. This chain joins TRBV29-1 and TRBJ1-1, with 9 bases fitting TRBD1. The germline CDR1 and CDR2 sequences are SQVTM and ANQGSEA. This CDR3 comprises 13 residues. V shed 5 bases, J shed 4 bases, and the junction held 5 bases outside the gene matches. CDR3 residues: CSVRTGVSTEAFF. As DNA, the CDR3 is TGCAGCGTTCGGACAGGGGTATCCACTGAAGCTTTCTTT.

J is TRBJ1-5 and V is TRBV2; 9 nucleotides align to TRBD1. Germline loops: CDR1 SNHLY, CDR2 FYNNEI. The V gene end was trimmed by 5 bases and the J gene end by 7 bases; junction bases not matched to a gene: 3. The CDR3 totals 13 residues. The CDR3 DNA reads TGTGCCAGCAGTACAGGGGGCGGACAGCCCCAGCATTTT. It is translated as CASSTGGGQPQHF.

A note on this clone: Other DNA sequences from this sample encode an identical CDR3 as well. The rearrangement joins TRBV27 to TRBJ1-1, with 8 bases aligning to TRBD1. V trimming: 0 bases; J trimming: 0 bases; junction bases outside the gene matches: 6. The CDR3 consists of 17 residues. CDR1 is MNHEY and CDR2 is SMNVEV in the germline V gene (reference sequence). The CDR3 DNA is TGTGCCAGCAGTTTATCCCGACAGGGGACCATGAACACTGAAGCTTTCTTT. Protein product: CASSLSRQGTMNTEAFF.

This clone was recorded a few times. The chain links TRBV7-9 to TRBJ2-3, with unresolved D. This CDR3 is 14 amino acids long. V shed 1 base and J shed 2 bases, with 7 bases lying between them. Germline loops: CDR1 SEHNR, CDR2 FQNEAQ (reference sequence). The DNA for the CDR3 is TGTGCCAGCAGCTTAGAGGGCACCACAGATACGCAGTATTTT. This sequence encodes CASSLEGTTDTQYF. Filled out from reference TRBV7-9 and TRBJ2-3, the complete variable domain reads DTGVSQNPRHKITKRGQNVTFRCDPISEHNRLYWYRQTLGQGPEFLTYFQNEAQLEKSRLLSDRFSAERPKGSFSTLEIQRTEQGDSAMYLCASSLEGTTDTQYFGPGTRLTVL.

The rearrangement uses TRBV9 and TRBJ2-1; no definite D call. CDR3 length: 15 residues. The V gene lost 0 bases and the J gene lost 6 bases, with 13 bases spanning the gap. Germline lookup yields CDR1 SGDLS and CDR2 YYNGEE. The CDR3 region has the DNA TGTGCCAGCAGCGTAGGTTCCACATCAGGCAATGAGCAGTTCTTC. Translating gives CASSVGSTSGNEQFF.

This clone was found once. The J gene is TRBJ2-3, the V gene TRBV9, with 8 positions matching TRBD2. V dropped 4 bases and J dropped 4; count of bases not matched to a gene: 14. The germline gives CDR1 SGDLS, CDR2 YYNGEE. The CDR3 has 17 amino acids. In DNA form, the CDR3 reads TGTGCCAGCAGCTTAGGCCAGCTTGCGGGAGGTCCAGATACGCAGTATTTT. This encodes CASSLGQLAGGPDTQYF.